Below, 9 T cell receptor beta chains from the same sample are listed, as sequenced in a study of cytomegalovirus exposure and HLA in healthy donors. Clones were read by immunoSEQ multiplex PCR, and TCRdb kept only the in-frame ones, dropping some. The sample consists of some 130,000 clones, approximately 89% of them appearing once. Material for sequencing was PBMCs. All receptors derive from a woman aged 18-30 years in good health and CMV-seronegative.

The V and J genes are TRBV7-7 and TRBJ2-5; possible D gene TRBD1, 6 bases. The CDR3 covers 13 residues. V was clipped by 5 bases and J by 2 bases, with 9 bases between them. CDR1 is SSHAT and CDR2 is FNYEAQ in the germline V gene (reference sequence). The CDR3 coding sequence is TGTGCCAGCAGCCTCGACAGGCAAGAGACCCAGTACTTC. Translating gives CASSLDRQETQYF. The full variable domain, rest sourced from reference TRBV7-7 and TRBJ2-5, is GAGVSQSPRYKVTKRGQDVTLRCDPISSHATLYWYQQALGQGPEFLTYFNYEAQPDKSGLPSDRFSAERPEGSISTLTIQRTEQRDSAMYRCASSLDRQETQYFGPGTRLLVL.

CDR3 sequence: CASSVAPLVAGAAYEQYF. CDR3 nucleotide sequence: TGTGCCAGCAGCGTAGCCCCTTTAGTAGCGGGGGCGGCCTACGAGCAGTACTTC. The chain joins TRBV9 to TRBJ2-7; 9 nucleotides agree with TRBD2. The CDR3 covers 18 residues. Trimming at V came to 0 bases and at J to 2 bases, leaving 12 bases not matched to a gene. CDR1 SGDLS and CDR2 YYNGEE come from the germline V gene.

In its sample, this clone was seen a few times. The V call is TRBV6-5, the J call TRBJ1-6, with 7 bases that match TRBD1. The CDR3 contains 14 residues. Trimming cost V 5 bases and J 4 bases; bases outside gene matches: 2. In germline, CDR1 is MNHEY, CDR2 SVGAGI. CDR3 loop: CASSTGQYNSPLHF. The CDR3 region has the DNA TGTGCCAGCAGTACGGGACAGTATAATTCACCCCTCCACTTT.

This sequence joins TRBV29-1 and TRBJ1-3; 8 bases are shared with TRBD1. The CDR3 loop spans 18 amino acids. CDR1 SQVTM and CDR2 ANQGSEA come from the germline V gene. Losses at the gene ends were 4 bases for V and 1 base for J; bases not matched to a gene: 15. In DNA form, the CDR3 reads TGCAGCGTTGGCTGGTCAGGACAGGGAAGCCCTTCTGGAAACACCATATATTTT. Translating it yields CSVGWSGQGSPSGNTIYF. Full variable domain (remainder filled in from reference TRBV29-1 and TRBJ1-3): SAVISQKPSRDICQRGTSLTIQCQVDSQVTMMFWYRQQPGQSLTLIATANQGSEATYESGFVIDKFPISRPNLTFSTLTVSNMSPEDSSIYLCSVGWSGQGSPSGNTIYFGEGSWLTVV.

This sequence joins TRBV11-1 and TRBJ1-2; 7 bases are shared with TRBD1. J was trimmed by 8 bases and V by 5 bases; bases with no gene match: 8. Germline CDR1 reads SGHAT; CDR2 reads FQDESV (reference sequence). The CDR3 contains 13 residues. CDR3 bases: TGTGCCAGCAGCCCCGACAGGGTGGTGGGCTACACCTTC. This codes for CASSPDRVVGYTF.

CDR3 in amino acids: CASSSGTGSSNQPQHF. CDR3 DNA sequence: TGTGCCAGCAGCTCTGGGACAGGGTCAAGCAATCAGCCCCAGCATTTT. This chain uses TRBV7-6 with TRBJ1-5; 9 bases are shared with TRBD1. The trim removed 4 bases at V and 1 base at J, leaving 5 bases unmatched. CDR1 and CDR2 from the germline V gene are SGHVS and FNYEAQ. The CDR3 has 16 residues.

The V gene is TRBV5-1, the J gene TRBJ1-3; 10 bases map to TRBD1. V shed 4 bases and J 2 bases; nucleotides not matched to a gene: 3. Germline V gene data show CDR1 as SGHRS and CDR2 as YFSETQ. This CDR3 region has 15 residues. CDR3 sequence reads: CASSLGTGAGNTIYF. The CDR3 DNA reads TGCGCCAGCAGCCTGGGGACAGGGGCTGGAAACACCATATATTTT.

This chain connects TRBV6-1 to TRBJ1-4; 12 bases are a match to TRBD1. The germline CDR1 and CDR2 sequences are MNHNS and SASEGT. Unmatched junction bases numbered 10, after V lost 5 bases and J lost 9 bases. The CDR3 is 16 amino acids. CDR3 region: CASSQGTGGNHQKLFF. CDR3 in DNA: TGTGCCAGCAGTCAAGGGACAGGGGGCAACCACCAAAAACTGTTTTTT.

V gene TRBV9 combines with J gene TRBJ2-7, with D perhaps matching TRBD1 (6 bases). In germline, CDR1 is SGDLS, CDR2 YYNGEE. The CDR3 has 14 amino acids. Trimming shortened V by 4 bases and J by 3 bases, and 14 bases separated the two germline ends. Here the CDR3 DNA reads TGTGCCAGCAGCCAAGGGACAAAATACTACGAGCAGTACTTC. This encodes CASSQGTKYYEQYF.